This T cell receptor beta chain was captured in a study of beta chain features in type 1 diabetes. Study-wide background: No age, gender or cell yield differences were seen between patients and healthy donors.

Investigators reverse transcribed all isolated RNA, so they sequenced expressed TCRB transcripts. TCRdb keeps only in-frame clones here, not all; method: immunoSEQ multiplex PCR. The table lists under 300,000 clones, roughly 20% of them singletons, with roughly 0.028% in the top ten. About this clone itself: Its antigen is unknown.

General study points: For cells with high TCR expression, cDNA sequencing could yield over-representation. TCRB CDR3s were moderately but significantly shorter in Type 1 diabetes patients in all four CD4+ subsets. A greater similarity of naive, central memory and Treg TCRB repertoires was seen among patients than among healthy donors.

This clonotype was sampled from a middle-aged woman with type 1 diabetes. What was sequenced was naive CD4+ T cells from blood.

Here the CDR3 reads CASTPGTSTGELFF. The CDR3, as DNA: TGTGCCAGTACCCCCGGGACTAGCACCGGGGAGCTGTTTTTT. V and J are TRBV19 and TRBJ2-2; 8 bases are shared with TRBD2. V gave up 7 bases and J gave up 4 bases; unmatched junction bases: 5. The V gene's germline CDR1 is LNHDA and CDR2 SQIVND (reference sequence). There are 14 residues in the CDR3.